This T cell receptor beta chain emerged from a study of CD8 T cells in Susac syndrome (dated by TCRdb to between 2019 and 2020). Regarding the research as a whole: Repertoire sequencing was used to test whether CD8+ T cell activation and differentiation in Susac syndrome was antigen driven.

Peripheral blood CD8+ and CD4+ T cells from healthy donors, Susac syndrome patients and multiple sclerosis patients were profiled by high-throughput TCR beta sequencing. The multiple sclerosis controls were treatment-naive patients whose relapsing-remitting disease, either stable or active, fulfilled the revised McDonald criteria. Bulk CD8+ and CD4+ T cells were purified by magnetic negative isolation, whereas CD8+ TEMRA cells were enriched by FACS. Blood was drawn into EDTA tubes, processed within 24 hours, and PBMCs were isolated by density gradient centrifugation. PBMCs intended for TCR sequencing were frozen in liquid nitrogen and were later thawed in a 37 degrees C water bath. The sorted or isolated CD4+, CD8+ and CD8+ TEMRA cells reached a purity of at least 90%. As concerns this clonotype: Its binding antigen is unknown. Per-base quality was not reported, and no clone a single base away is much larger than it.

General conclusions and limits of the study: The number of individuals in the TCR sequencing and HLA analysis was recognized as being relatively small.

RNA was extracted with the RNeasy kit and roughly 0.45 to 1 ug was reverse transcribed using random hexamers. TCR beta CDR3 regions were amplified with the immunoSEQ multiplex PCR assay covering 54 Vbeta and 13 Jbeta segments. Bias from PCR amplification was corrected by using a synthetic template baseline for primer optimization and for computational correction. On the authors' methods: Reads were assigned to V, D and J genes according to IMGT and analyzed in immunoSEQ Analyzer, with only productive sequences retained. Clonality was calculated as one minus the Shannon entropy normalized by log2 of the number of productive unique sequences. For each patient and control, public and private clones were evaluated within the 100 most prevalent clones. Clones were defined as Susac-specific if absent from the healthy and MS cohorts, from over a thousand published viral clones and from other ImmuneACCESS disease sequences. TCRdb ran its own pipeline on the public reads, namely fastp trimming at Q25 and MiXCR clone calling, and kept in-frame beta chains. CDR3 protein sequences are deduplicated, and each keeps its most common genes and DNA. These V and J calls originate from TCRdb's pipeline instead of the authors' own analysis. The sample has over 150,000 distinct CDR3 sequences on record, approximately 93% of them singletons. Over 0.08% of the sample rests with the top ten.

V is pared back by 0 bases and J by 1 base, with 4 bases lying between the germline termini. The CDR3 holds 13 amino acids from the cysteine to the phenylalanine. Only the CDR3 DNA stays, 39 bases, in frame from base 1. In the germline V gene, CDR1 corresponds to SGHRS and CDR2 to YFSETQ. Sequencing was carried out using CD4+ T cells from PBMCs. This sequence was found in a human donor with multiple sclerosis. The sequence links TRBV5-1 to TRBJ2-5; the D gene cannot be named for sure. The CDR3 amino acid sequence is: CASSLGVQETQYF. The sequenced DNA: TGCGCCAGCAGCTTGGGTGTCCAAGAGACCCAGTACTTC.